This entry lists 29 T cell receptor beta chains sequenced from one sample in a study of T cell clusters in autoimmune cytopenias. TRB amplification used approximately 250 ng of peripheral blood genomic DNA. TRB rearrangements were amplified by touch-down multiplex PCR with mixed TRB-A/B primers. TCRdb reprocessed the multiplex PCR reads and keeps a single row for each CDR3 protein, giving no DNA. The sample features 3,000 to 4,000 distinct CDR3 sequences, with around a third in its top ten. Sequencing was done on a sample of peripheral blood. These receptor sequences come from a human donor with an autoimmune cytopenia or autoimmune hepatitis (not recorded which).

In terms of frequency, this clonotype is medium-sized. The V gene is TRBV19, the J gene TRBJ2-7. The CDR3 spans 14 residues. The V gene's germline CDR1 is LNHDA and CDR2 SQIVND (reference sequence). Here the CDR3 reads CASSISNEPYEQYF.

This clonotype is deemed medium-sized by its frequency. The chain combines TRBV18 with TRBJ1-3. The CDR3 runs 17 residues. Germline CDR1 is KGHSH and CDR2 is LQKENI. This chain's CDR3 is CASSPSAPSSSGNTIYF.

This chain connects TRBV12-3 or TRBV12-4 to TRBJ2-2; TCRdb's D call, TRBD1, is unchecked because there is no DNA. This CDR3 spans 14 amino acids. The CDR3 protein is CASTSGPGVGELFF.

By frequency, this clonotype registers medium-sized (0.01 to 0.1%). The chain's CDR3 is CSSGTANSPLHF. The chain joins TRBV20-1 to TRBJ1-6; the D call of TRBD1 rests on TCRdb alone, since no DNA is present to check it. The CDR3 has 12 amino acids. The germline V gene encodes CDR1 DFQATT and CDR2 SNEGSKA (reference sequence).

This rearrangement joins TRBV20-1 to TRBJ2-3. Germline values: CDR1 DFQATT, CDR2 SNEGSKA (reference sequence). The CDR3 spans 13 residues. CDR3 loop: CSARDGSTDTQYF.

CDR3 amino acids: CASSLGVGRGTYEQYF. This chain uses TRBV5-1 with TRBJ2-7; TCRdb picks TRBD1, but there is no DNA to check that call. This CDR3 region has 16 residues. Per germline, CDR1 SGHRS and CDR2 YFSETQ.

V is TRBV30 and J is TRBJ2-4; as DNA is missing, the TRBD2 call by TCRdb cannot be tested. This CDR3 spans 18 amino acids. Germline V gene data show CDR1 as GTSNPN and CDR2 as SVGIG (reference sequence). CDR3 protein: CAWNGVGTSGRAKNIQYF.

This clonotype counts as medium-sized (0.01 to 0.1%) by frequency. V usage is TRBV18 and J usage is TRBJ2-3; the TRBD1 assignment by TCRdb is unverifiable without DNA. The CDR3 has 18 amino acids. CDR1 and CDR2 (germline): KGHSH, LQKENI. The CDR3 spells CASSPNLIRGASTDTQYF. Full variable domain (missing parts from reference TRBV18 and TRBJ2-3): NAGVMQNPRHLVRRRGQEARLRCSPMKGHSHVYWYRQLPEEGLKFMVYLQKENIIDESGMPKERFSAEFPKEGPSILRIQQVVRGDSAAYFCASSPNLIRGASTDTQYFGPGTRLTVL.

This chain connects TRBV5-6 to TRBJ2-7; TCRdb's assignment of TRBD1 cannot be checked, as there is no DNA. This CDR3 has 12 amino acids. From germline, CDR1 is SGHDT and CDR2 YYEEEE. The CDR3 loop is CASSATGGEQYF.

This clonotype is called medium-sized based on its frequency. This chain connects TRBV20-1 to TRBJ1-4. Germline lookup yields CDR1 DFQATT and CDR2 SNEGSKA (reference sequence). The CDR3 totals 12 residues. CDR3 protein: CSAMWTNEKLFF.

Its frequency marks this clonotype as medium-sized. This chain links TRBV15 with TRBJ1-1. Germline V gene data show CDR1 as LNHNV and CDR2 as YYDKDF (reference sequence). This CDR3 is 15 amino acids long. CDR3: CATTQTRVGNTEAFF.

This clonotype is identified as medium-sized (0.01 to 0.1%) from frequency. The chain is built from TRBV19 and TRBJ2-1; there is no DNA to check the TCRdb D call of TRBD1. The CDR3 is made up of 12 amino acids. Germline V gene sequence: CDR1 LNHDA, CDR2 SQIVND (reference sequence). This CDR3 reads CASRKTTGSQFF. Looking up the rest from reference TRBV19 and TRBJ2-1 gives the full variable domain: DGGITQSPKYLFRKEGQNVTLSCEQNLNHDAMYWYRQDPGQGLRLIYYSQIVNDFQKGDIAEGYSVSREKKESFPLTVTSAQKNPTAFYLCASRKTTGSQFFGPGTRLTVL.

This clonotype is medium-sized by frequency. This sequence joins TRBV30 and TRBJ1-2; TCRdb indicates TRBD1, and absent DNA this call remains unverified. The CDR3 loop spans 14 amino acids. Germline V CDR1 and CDR2: GTSNPN, SVGIG (reference sequence). CDR3 residues: CAWETLDRGYGYTF.

Frequency places this clonotype as medium-sized. The chain has TRBV20-1 and TRBJ2-7; TCRdb outputs TRBD1, but without DNA this stays unchecked. This CDR3 is 11 amino acids long. Germline V lookup: CDR1 DFQATT, CDR2 SNEGSKA (reference sequence). CDR3 region: CSATQGREQYF.

Judged by frequency, this clonotype is medium-sized (0.01 to 0.1%). The V gene is TRBV7-2, the J gene TRBJ2-1. This CDR3 contains 12 residues. Per the germline V gene, CDR1 is SGHTA and CDR2 is FQGNSA. CDR3 region: CASKAGLHEQFF.

The V call is TRBV20-1, the J call TRBJ2-2; TCRdb indicates TRBD1, and absent DNA this call remains unverified. Germline loops: CDR1 DFQATT, CDR2 SNEGSKA (reference sequence). CDR3 length: 15 amino acids. The CDR3 region is CSAPDRARSSGELFF.

This chain uses TRBV20-1 with TRBJ2-4; TCRdb indicates TRBD1, and absent DNA this call remains unverified. Germline V gives CDR1 DFQATT, CDR2 SNEGSKA (reference sequence). The CDR3 is made up of 15 amino acids. The chain's CDR3 is CSAIGTGVAKNIQYF.

This clonotype is deemed medium-sized by its frequency. The chain couples TRBV27 to TRBJ2-7; TCRdb calls TRBD1, which cannot be checked without DNA. Germline-derived CDR1 and CDR2 are MNHEY and SMNVEV (reference sequence). The CDR3 is 14 amino acids. The CDR3 sequence is CASSFRGPSYEQYF.

The chain links TRBV20-1 to TRBJ2-3; TCRdb's assignment of TRBD2 cannot be checked, as there is no DNA. Germline V lookup: CDR1 DFQATT, CDR2 SNEGSKA (reference sequence). The CDR3 runs 15 residues. The CDR3 loop is CSASRLALSTDTQYF.

This clonotype ranks as medium-sized (0.01 to 0.1%) in terms of frequency. The CDR3 here is CATSDLKRVDTQYF. The gene calls are TRBV24-1 and TRBJ2-3; no DNA is available, so the TRBD2 call from TCRdb remains unchecked. The CDR3 consists of 14 residues. The germline gives CDR1 KGHDR, CDR2 SFDVKD.

The rearrangement links TRBV11-2 to TRBJ2-3; the TCRdb call, TRBD1, lacks DNA for checking. There are 16 residues in the CDR3. Germline CDR1 and CDR2: SGHAT and FQNNGV. The CDR3 spells CASTRMGQTITDTQYF.

This chain connects TRBV20-1 to TRBJ1-1. The CDR3 has 14 residues. Germline V CDR1 and CDR2: DFQATT, SNEGSKA (reference sequence). CDR3 protein: CSARVARGGTEAFF.

Considering frequency, this clonotype is medium-sized. The genes are TRBV15 and TRBJ2-3; absent DNA, TCRdb's TRBD2 call cannot be checked. CDR1 and CDR2 from the germline V gene are LNHNV and YYDKDF (reference sequence). This CDR3 region has 15 residues. CDR3 region: CATSRDRGLADTQYF.

The gene calls are TRBV20-1 and TRBJ2-7; TCRdb names TRBD1, which stays unverified in the absence of DNA. The CDR3 has 14 residues. Germline CDR1 is DFQATT and CDR2 is SNEGSKA (reference sequence). CDR3 residues: CSALDRGLSYEQYF.

This clonotype is called medium-sized (0.01 to 0.1%) based on its frequency. This chain uses TRBV13 with TRBJ2-1; the D gene TCRdb calls, TRBD2, cannot be checked with no DNA. Germline CDR1 PRHDT, CDR2 FYEKMQ (reference sequence). The CDR3 contains 16 residues. The CDR3 spells CASSRPTSGGADEQFF.

This chain links TRBV12-3 or TRBV12-4 with TRBJ1-2; TCRdb's D call, TRBD1, is unchecked because there is no DNA. The CDR3 consists of 13 residues. CDR3 loop: CASNSPDDYGYTF.

Frequency places this clonotype as medium-sized. The chain uses TRBV6-2 or TRBV6-3 and TRBJ2-7; the TCRdb D gene call, TRBD2, has no DNA to confirm it. Germline CDR1 is MNHEY and CDR2 is SVGEGT. The CDR3 consists of 17 residues. This chain's CDR3 is CASSYSPGLAGGYEQYF.

Its frequency marks this clonotype as medium-sized. This chain uses TRBV7-6 with TRBJ2-1; TCRdb outputs TRBD1, but without DNA this stays unchecked. The CDR3 covers 17 residues. CDR1 and CDR2 from the germline V gene are SGHVS and FNYEAQ. The CDR3 protein is CASSLEDRGLANNEQFF.

This clonotype is classed as medium-sized by frequency. J is TRBJ1-1 and V is TRBV6-6; TCRdb's D gene call, TRBD1, goes unchecked for lack of DNA. Germline CDR1 and CDR2: MNHNY and SVGAGI (reference sequence). The CDR3 sequence is 17 residues long. This CDR3 is CASNHLGTGGAGTEAFF.